Included here is one T cell receptor beta chain sequence, with context. The sample belongs to a study of blood T cell repertoires in COVID-19. The V segment lost 5 bases and the J segment 4 bases; nucleotides outside the gene matches: 3. This CDR3 is 14 amino acids long. The germline gives CDR1 LNHDA, CDR2 SQIVND (reference sequence). The method was immunoSEQ multiplex PCR; TCRdb's version includes in-frame clones alone and lacks a portion of them. Of roughly 360,000 clones listed, around 87% were seen once; the top ten hold around 1.3%. Clinical histories supplied by participants themselves formed the basis of cohort assignment.

Sequenced sample: PBMCs or T cells enriched from blood (not recorded which). The chain couples TRBV19 to TRBJ2-3; 10 nucleotides align to TRBD2. This receptor was identified in a man aged 25-40 years who had recovered from COVID-19. This CDR3 reads CASSPSGGADTQYF. As DNA, the CDR3 is TGTGCCAGTAGTCCTAGCGGGGGCGCAGATACGCAGTATTTT.